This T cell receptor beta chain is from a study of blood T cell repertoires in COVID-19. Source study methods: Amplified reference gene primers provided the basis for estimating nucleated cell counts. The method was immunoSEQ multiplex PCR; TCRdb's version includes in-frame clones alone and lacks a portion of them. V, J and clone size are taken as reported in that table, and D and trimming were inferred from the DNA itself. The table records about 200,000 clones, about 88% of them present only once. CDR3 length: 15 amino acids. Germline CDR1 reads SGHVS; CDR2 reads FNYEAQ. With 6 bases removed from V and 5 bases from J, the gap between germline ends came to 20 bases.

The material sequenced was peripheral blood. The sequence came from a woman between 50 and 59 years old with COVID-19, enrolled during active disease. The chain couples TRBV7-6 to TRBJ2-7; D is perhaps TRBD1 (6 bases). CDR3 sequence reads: CASSSARGRGHEQYF. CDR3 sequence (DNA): TGTGCCAGCAGTTCAGCTAGGGGCAGGGGTCACGAGCAGTACTTC.